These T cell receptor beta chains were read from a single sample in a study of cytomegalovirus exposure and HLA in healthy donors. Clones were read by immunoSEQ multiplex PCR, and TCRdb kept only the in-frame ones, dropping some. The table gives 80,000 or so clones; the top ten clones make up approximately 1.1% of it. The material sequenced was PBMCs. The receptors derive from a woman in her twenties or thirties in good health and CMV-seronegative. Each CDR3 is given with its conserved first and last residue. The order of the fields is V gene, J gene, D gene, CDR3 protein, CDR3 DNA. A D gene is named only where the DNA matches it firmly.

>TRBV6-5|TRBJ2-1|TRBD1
CASKEQGGGEQFF
TGTGCCAGCAAAGAACAGGGGGGCGGGGAGCAGTTCTTC
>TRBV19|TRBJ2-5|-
CASSMQGGEETQYF
TGTGCCAGTAGTATGCAGGGAGGAGAAGAGACCCAGTACTTC
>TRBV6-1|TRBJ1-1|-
CASKDSRTEAFF
TGTGCCAGCAAAGACAGTCGTACTGAAGCTTTCTTT
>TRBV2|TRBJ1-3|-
CASSGGPTGGNTIYF
TGTGCCAGCAGTGGGGGTCCTACGGGAGGAAACACCATATATTTT
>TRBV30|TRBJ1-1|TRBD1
CAWGTGVNTEDFF
TGTGCCTGGGGGACAGGGGTAAACACTGAAGATTTCTTT
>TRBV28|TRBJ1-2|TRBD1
CASSPPSYRGMNYGYTF
TGTGCCAGCAGTCCCCCATCCTACAGGGGGATGAACTATGGCTACACCTTC
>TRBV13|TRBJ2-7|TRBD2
CASSFSGSSYEQYF
TGTGCCAGCAGCTTTAGCGGGAGCTCCTACGAGCAGTACTTC
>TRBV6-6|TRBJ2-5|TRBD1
CASSYAGQGYF
TGTGCCAGCAGTTACGCGGGACAGGGATACTTC
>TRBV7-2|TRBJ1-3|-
CASSLPGVDGNTIYF
TGTGCCAGCAGCTTACCAGGGGTGGATGGAAACACCATATATTTT
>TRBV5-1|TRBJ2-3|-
CASSLGYQGPGTDTQYF
TGCGCCAGCAGCTTAGGGTATCAGGGGCCGGGCACAGATACGCAGTATTTT
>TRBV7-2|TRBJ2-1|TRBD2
CASSLVSSGGRDEQFF
TGTGCCAGCAGCTTAGTCTCTAGCGGGGGTCGGGATGAGCAGTTCTTC
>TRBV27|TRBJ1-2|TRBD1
CASSRGQGARYTF
TGTGCCAGCAGCCGGGGACAGGGGGCTCGCTACACCTTC
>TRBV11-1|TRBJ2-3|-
CASSPRDKQYF
TGTGCCAGCAGCCCCCGGGACAAGCAGTATTTT
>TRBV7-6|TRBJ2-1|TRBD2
CASSPKWTSGGPSYNEQFF
TGTGCCAGCAGCCCCAAATGGACTAGCGGGGGGCCATCCTACAATGAGCAGTTCTTC
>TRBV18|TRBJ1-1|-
CASSLGLVRNTEAFF
TGTGCCAGCTCACTGGGACTGGTCAGGAACACTGAAGCTTTCTTT
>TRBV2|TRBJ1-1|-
CARTMQGLKNTEAFF
TGTGCCAGAACAATGCAGGGCTTGAAGAACACTGAAGCTTTCTTT